This T cell receptor beta chain was observed in a study of blood T cell repertoires in COVID-19. Study-wide context: Sample material is recorded as cDNA or gDNA derived from T cells, B-cell-depleted T cells, or PBMCs.

In the original workflow: The authors estimated nucleated cell counts from reference gene primer amplification. The method was immunoSEQ multiplex PCR; TCRdb's version includes in-frame clones alone and lacks a portion of them. The D gene and trimming were derived from the DNA, and the V and J assignments and clone size from that table. The profile covers 130,000 to 150,000 clones, with approximately 78% appearing a single time and roughly 15% taken by the ten largest. The germline CDR1 and CDR2 sequences are MNHEY and SVGEGT. The CDR3 length is 12 residues. V lost 6 bases and J 4 bases, leaving 7 bases between the germline ends.

Sequenced input: peripheral blood. V is TRBV6-2 or TRBV6-3 and J is TRBJ1-5; no firm D call. The TCR originated in a human donor with acute or convalescent COVID-19. The donor label of this sample is uncertain. The CDR3 here is CASSRANQPQHF. CDR3 bases: TGTGCCAGCAGCCGCGCGAATCAGCCCCAGCATTTT.